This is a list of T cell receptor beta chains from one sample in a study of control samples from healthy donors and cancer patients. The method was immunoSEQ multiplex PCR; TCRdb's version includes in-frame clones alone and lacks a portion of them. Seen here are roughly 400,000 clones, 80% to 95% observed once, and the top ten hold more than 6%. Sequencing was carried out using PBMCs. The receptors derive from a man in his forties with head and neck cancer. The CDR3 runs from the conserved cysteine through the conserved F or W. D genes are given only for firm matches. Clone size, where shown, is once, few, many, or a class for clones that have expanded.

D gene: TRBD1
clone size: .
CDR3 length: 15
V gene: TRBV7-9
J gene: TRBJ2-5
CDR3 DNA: TGTGCCAGCAGCTTAGACAGGGGGCAGGGCGAGACCCAGTACTTC
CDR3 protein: CASSLDRGQGETQYF

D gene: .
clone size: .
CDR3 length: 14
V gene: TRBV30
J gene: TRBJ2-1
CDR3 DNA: .
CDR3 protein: CAWSFGPGDNEQFF

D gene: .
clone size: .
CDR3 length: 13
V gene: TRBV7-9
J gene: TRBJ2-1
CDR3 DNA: TGTGCCAGCAGGTGGGGAGGGGGGAATGAGCAGTTCTTC
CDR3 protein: CASRWGGGNEQFF

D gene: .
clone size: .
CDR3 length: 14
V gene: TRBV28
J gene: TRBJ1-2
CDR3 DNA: TGTGCCGTTACTTGGGGAACCCAACCTATTGGCTACACCTTC
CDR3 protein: CAVTWGTQPIGYTF

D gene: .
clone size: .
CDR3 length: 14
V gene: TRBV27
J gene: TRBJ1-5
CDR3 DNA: TGTGCCAGCAGCAGCCAGACAGGTAGTCAGCCCCAGCATTTT
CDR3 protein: CASSSQTGSQPQHF

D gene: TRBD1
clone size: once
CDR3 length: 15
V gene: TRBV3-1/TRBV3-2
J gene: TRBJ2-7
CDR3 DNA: TGTGCCAGCAGCCAAACAGGGGTTCCGACCTACGAGCAGTACTTC
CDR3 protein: CASSQTGVPTYEQYF

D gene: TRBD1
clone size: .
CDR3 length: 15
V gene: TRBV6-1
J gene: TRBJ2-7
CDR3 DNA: TGTGCCAGCAGTGACGGACAGGGTGGACCCTACGAGCAGTACTTC
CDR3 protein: CASSDGQGGPYEQYF

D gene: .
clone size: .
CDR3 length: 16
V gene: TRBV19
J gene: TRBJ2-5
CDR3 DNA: TGTGCCAGTAGGGAGGCCTATTGGGGGGACCAAGAGACCCAGTACTTC
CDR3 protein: CASREAYWGDQETQYF

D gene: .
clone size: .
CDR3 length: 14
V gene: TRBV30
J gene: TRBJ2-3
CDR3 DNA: TGTGCCTGGAGTTTCCGGCGGAGCACAGATACGCAGTATTTT
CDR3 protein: CAWSFRRSTDTQYF

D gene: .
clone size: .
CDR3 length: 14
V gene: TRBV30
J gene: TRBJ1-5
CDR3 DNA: TGTGCCTGGAACCCCGGCGGCAACAATCAGCCCCAGCATTTT
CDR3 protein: CAWNPGGNNQPQHF

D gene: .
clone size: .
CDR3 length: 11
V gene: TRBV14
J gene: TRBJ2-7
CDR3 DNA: TGTGCCAGCAGCCGCCTCTACGAGCAGTACTTC
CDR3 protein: CASSRLYEQYF

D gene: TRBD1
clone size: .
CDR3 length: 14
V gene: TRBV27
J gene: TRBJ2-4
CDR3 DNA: TGTGCCAGCAGGACAGGGTGGGACAAAAACATTCAGTACTTC
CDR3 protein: CASRTGWDKNIQYF

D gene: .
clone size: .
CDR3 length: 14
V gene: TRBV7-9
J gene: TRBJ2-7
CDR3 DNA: TGTGCCAGCAGCGCCCGAGAGGAGAGCTACGAGCAGTACTTC
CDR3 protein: CASSAREESYEQYF

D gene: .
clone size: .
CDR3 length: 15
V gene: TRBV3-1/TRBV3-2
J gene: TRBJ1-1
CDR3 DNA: TGTGCCAGCAGCCAAGAACCAGGGGTAAACACTGAAGCTTTCTTT
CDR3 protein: CASSQEPGVNTEAFF

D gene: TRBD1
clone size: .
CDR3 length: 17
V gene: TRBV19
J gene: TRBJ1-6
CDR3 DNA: TGTGCCAGTAGCGCCTGGGGACAGAGCAGTTATAATTCACCCCTCCACTTT
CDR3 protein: CASSAWGQSSYNSPLHF

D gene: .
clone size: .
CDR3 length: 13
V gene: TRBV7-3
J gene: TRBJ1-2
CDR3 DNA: TGTGCCAGCAGCTTAGGGACGGGCTATGGCTACACCTTC
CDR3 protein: CASSLGTGYGYTF

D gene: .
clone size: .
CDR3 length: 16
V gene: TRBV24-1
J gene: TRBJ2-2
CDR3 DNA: TGTGCCACGGCTCCCGGGACCCTCTCGGGCACCGGGGAGCTGTTTTTT
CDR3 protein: CATAPGTLSGTGELFF

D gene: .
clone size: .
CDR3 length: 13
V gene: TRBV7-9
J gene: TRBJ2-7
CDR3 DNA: TGTGCCAGCAGCTTATGGGCAGACAACGAGCAGTACTTC
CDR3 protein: CASSLWADNEQYF

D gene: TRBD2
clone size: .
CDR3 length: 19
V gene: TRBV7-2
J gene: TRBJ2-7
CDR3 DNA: TGTGCCAGCAGCTTAGTTGCGGCCAGGGTAGCGGGTCTCTCCTACGAGCAGTACTTC
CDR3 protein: CASSLVAARVAGLSYEQYF

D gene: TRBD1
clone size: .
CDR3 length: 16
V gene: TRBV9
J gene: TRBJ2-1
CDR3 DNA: TGTGCCAGCAGCTCATCCCGGGACAGAGCCTACAATGAGCAGTTCTTC
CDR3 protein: CASSSSRDRAYNEQFF

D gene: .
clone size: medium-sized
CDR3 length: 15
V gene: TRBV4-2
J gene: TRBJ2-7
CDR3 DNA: TGTGCCAGCAGCCAAGATGTTCAGGGCGTGGGGGAGCAGTACTTC
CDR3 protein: CASSQDVQGVGEQYF

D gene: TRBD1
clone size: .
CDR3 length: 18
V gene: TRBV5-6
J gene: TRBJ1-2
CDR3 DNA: TGTGCCAGCAGCTTGGCCGGGCCAGGGGGCGCGTCTAACTATGGCTACACCTTC
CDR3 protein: CASSLAGPGGASNYGYTF

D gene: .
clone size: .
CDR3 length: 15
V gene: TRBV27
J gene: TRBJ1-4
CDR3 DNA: TGTGCCAGCAGTTTTGGAAGGGGGGAGGGTGAAAAACTGTTTTTT
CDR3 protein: CASSFGRGEGEKLFF

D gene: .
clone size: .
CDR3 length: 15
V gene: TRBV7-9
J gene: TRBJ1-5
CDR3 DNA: TGTGCCAGCAGCTCCGCGGACGGGAGCAATCAGCCCCAGCATTTT
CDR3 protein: CASSSADGSNQPQHF

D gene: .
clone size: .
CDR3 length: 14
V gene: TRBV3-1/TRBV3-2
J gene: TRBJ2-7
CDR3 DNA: TGTGCCAGCAGCCCCCAGACAGGACCCTACGAGCAGTACTTC
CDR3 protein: CASSPQTGPYEQYF

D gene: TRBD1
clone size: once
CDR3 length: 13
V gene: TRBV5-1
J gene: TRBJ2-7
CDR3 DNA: TGCGCCAGCAGGGCAGGGGGCCCCTACGAGCAGTACTTC
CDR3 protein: CASRAGGPYEQYF

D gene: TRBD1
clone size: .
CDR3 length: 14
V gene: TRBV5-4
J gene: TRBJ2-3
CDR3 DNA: TGTGCCAGCAGCCCGAGGACAGGGTCGGATACGCAGTATTTT
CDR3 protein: CASSPRTGSDTQYF